This T cell receptor beta chain appears in the sequencing data of a study of blood T cell repertoires in COVID-19. Study context: Nucleic acid was either cDNA or gDNA, and it came from T cells, B-cell-depleted T cells, or PBMCs.

Assignments of participants to cohorts depended upon their own reported clinical history. The recovered donors of Cohort 3 showed two negative PCRs, clearance, or symptom resolution. The CDR3 is 14 amino acids. The V end was cut by 5 bases, the J end by 1 base, with 12 bases between. Germline CDR1 reads SEHNR; CDR2 reads FQNEAQ (reference sequence). How the authors handled the data: Reference gene primers were amplified, and this amplification served to estimate nucleated cell counts. Profiled with immunoSEQ multiplex PCR; TCRdb holds only in-frame clones, not every one. The V and J calls and the clone size are those of that table, but D and trimming were determined from the DNA. The sample lists some 320,000 clones, approximately 89% occurring once. This clone has only a few counts.

The TCR comes from a woman aged 30 to 39 who had recovered from COVID-19. The sample was PBMCs or T cells enriched from blood (not recorded which). The chain has TRBV7-9 and TRBJ2-7; D gene uncertain. The CDR3 region has the DNA TGTGCCAGCAGCCTCTTCGACGGGTCCTACGAGCAGTACTTC. Encoded protein: CASSLFDGSYEQYF.